Below are 18 T cell receptor beta chains sequenced from a single sample in a study of cytomegalovirus exposure and HLA in healthy donors. The PCR had 60 Vbeta and 13 Jbeta primers. TCRdb's copy holds only in-frame clones and misses some; the assay was immunoSEQ multiplex PCR. The sample consists of some 120,000 clones, 75% to 90% of them appearing once. The sequenced sample was PBMCs. The origin of the receptors is a man aged 25 to 45 in good health and CMV-seronegative.

The V call is TRBV5-8, the J call TRBJ2-1, with D unresolved. V was clipped by 6 bases and J by 0 bases, with 16 bases between them. Germline lookup yields CDR1 SGHTS and CDR2 YDEGEE. The CDR3 sequence is 16 residues long. The CDR3 reads CASTPFVADSYNEQFF. The CDR3 coding sequence is TGTGCCAGCACCCCGTTTGTAGCCGACTCCTACAATGAGCAGTTCTTC.

V is TRBV11-2 and J is TRBJ2-3, with TRBD2 matching 8 bases. The J segment lost 6 bases and the V segment lost 1 base, leaving 6 bases of the junction unmatched. Germline V gene sequence: CDR1 SGHAT, CDR2 FQNNGV. This CDR3 contains 15 residues. CDR3 sequence reads: CASSLVSAGGDTQYF. The CDR3 nucleotides are TGTGCCAGCAGCTTAGTGTCTGCGGGAGGTGATACGCAGTATTTT.

The rearrangement joins TRBV14 to TRBJ2-1; TRBD2 aligns across 14 bases. The CDR3 is 15 residues long. The germline V gene encodes CDR1 SGHDN and CDR2 FVKESK. Trimming at V came to 4 bases and at J to 10 bases, leaving 6 bases not matched to a gene. CDR3 loop: CASSLMGLAGEEQFF. In DNA form, the CDR3 reads TGTGCCAGCAGCCTTATGGGACTAGCGGGAGAGGAGCAGTTCTTC.

The V and J genes are TRBV4-1 and TRBJ2-7, with no clear D. The CDR3 extends over 15 amino acids. The V gene lost 0 bases and the J gene lost 4 bases, with 13 bases spanning the gap. Germline CDR1 MGHRA, CDR2 YSYEKL. CDR3 sequence: CASSQDLNSYYEQYF. In nucleotides, the CDR3 is TGCGCCAGCAGCCAAGATCTAAACAGTTATTACGAGCAGTACTTC.

The rearrangement links TRBV27 to TRBJ1-1; weak D call: TRBD1 (6 bases). The germline V gene encodes CDR1 MNHEY and CDR2 SMNVEV (reference sequence). The CDR3 spans 15 residues. Trimming stripped 7 bases from V and 1 base from J, with 16 bases between. The CDR3 DNA is TGTGCCAGCACCACAGGGTTAATTGGGAACACTGAAGCTTTCTTT. This translates into CASTTGLIGNTEAFF.

The rearrangement links TRBV18 to TRBJ2-5; 8 bases are a match to TRBD2. J was trimmed by 3 bases and V by 3 bases; bases with no gene match: 9. The germline V gene encodes CDR1 KGHSH and CDR2 LQKENI. The CDR3 runs to 16 residues. The CDR3 here is CASSPAPLADKETQYF. The CDR3 bases are TGTGCCAGCTCACCCGCCCCACTAGCGGACAAAGAGACCCAGTACTTC. Based on the CDR3 plus reference TRBV18 and TRBJ2-5, the full variable domain is NAGVMQNPRHLVRRRGQEARLRCSPMKGHSHVYWYRQLPEEGLKFMVYLQKENIIDESGMPKERFSAEFPKEGPSILRIQQVVRGDSAAYFCASSPAPLADKETQYFGPGTRLLVL.

Concerning this clone: Mismatch with germline at one junction end may stem from a read error. The chain carries TRBV29-1 and TRBJ1-2; 8 nucleotides line up with TRBD1. The CDR3 covers 14 residues. Germline values: CDR1 SQVTM, CDR2 ANQGSEA. The CDR3 loop reads CSVELWTGFGGYPF. CDR3 bases: TGCAGCGTTGAATTGTGGACAGGGTTTGGTGGCTACCCCTTC.

The chain combines TRBV27 with TRBJ2-3; 9 bases are shared with TRBD1. The CDR3 has 15 residues. The V gene's germline CDR1 is MNHEY and CDR2 SMNVEV (reference sequence). J gave up 2 bases and V 3 bases, and 3 bases lay outside the gene matches. This CDR3 is CASSFRDRVTDTQYF. The CDR3 DNA reads TGTGCCAGCAGTTTTAGGGACAGGGTCACAGATACGCAGTATTTT.

The chain uses TRBV9 and TRBJ2-7; D remains ambiguous. The CDR3 loop spans 13 amino acids. Germline V lookup: CDR1 SGDLS, CDR2 YYNGEE. With 3 bases removed from V and 4 bases from J, the gap between germline ends came to 11 bases. The CDR3 reads CASSERLDYEQYF. CDR3 in DNA: TGTGCCAGCAGCGAAAGACTGGATTACGAGCAGTACTTC.

The chain recombines TRBV28 with TRBJ1-4; D gene ambiguous. With 4 bases removed from V and 8 bases from J, the gap between germline ends came to 20 bases. This CDR3 spans 16 amino acids. From germline, CDR1 is MDHEN and CDR2 SYDVKM. CDR3 protein: CASSSPRGDRGEKLFF. The CDR3 nucleotides read TGTGCCAGCAGTTCCCCCCGTGGGGATCGAGGGGAAAAACTGTTTTTT.

The chain is built from TRBV9 and TRBJ2-5; TRBD1 aligns across 7 bases. Germline CDR1 reads SGDLS; CDR2 reads YYNGEE. CDR3 length equals 18 residues. V was clipped by 0 bases and J by 4 bases; unmatched bases: 15. CDR3 protein: CASSVGPGTVTLRETQYF. The CDR3, as DNA: TGTGCCAGCAGCGTAGGGCCCGGGACAGTTACTCTCCGAGAGACCCAGTACTTC.

The chain employs TRBV18 and TRBJ2-5; 9 nucleotides agree with TRBD1. V gave up 5 bases and J gave up 4 bases; unmatched junction bases: 11. The CDR3 spans 16 residues. Germline V gene sequence: CDR1 KGHSH, CDR2 LQKENI. The CDR3 protein is CASSANDRGDGETQYF. DNA of the CDR3: TGTGCCAGCTCAGCGAACGACAGGGGGGATGGAGAGACCCAGTACTTC.

The chain couples TRBV4-1 to TRBJ2-7; 8 positions agree with TRBD1. Germline trimming cut 4 bases from V and 3 bases from J; bases unmatched to any gene: 8. The CDR3 is 15 residues long. Per the germline V gene, CDR1 is MGHRA and CDR2 is YSYEKL. The CDR3 here is CASSRTGTGDYEQYF. In nucleotides, the CDR3 is TGCGCCAGCAGCCGAACCGGGACAGGAGACTACGAGCAGTACTTC.

This clone was found once. The V and J genes are TRBV9 and TRBJ2-1; D remains unclear. Germline loops: CDR1 SGDLS, CDR2 YYNGEE. This CDR3 is built from 16 residues. With 3 bases removed from V and 1 base from J, the gap between germline ends came to 14 bases. The CDR3 DNA reads TGTGCCAGCAGCGCTAGTATTTATCCGTCCTACAATGAGCAGTTCTTC. The encoded protein is CASSASIYPSYNEQFF. Full variable domain (missing parts from reference TRBV9 and TRBJ2-1): DSGVTQTPKHLITATGQRVTLRCSPRSGDLSVYWYQQSLDQGLQFLIQYYNGEERAKGNILERFSAQQFPDLHSELNLSSLELGDSALYFCASSASIYPSYNEQFFGPGTRLTVL.

The J gene is TRBJ2-3, the V gene TRBV5-1, with 12 bases matching TRBD2. The CDR3 runs 16 residues. V gave up 4 bases and J gave up 1 base; unmatched junction bases: 4. Germline V lookup: CDR1 SGHRS, CDR2 YFSETQ. The CDR3 DNA is TGCGCCAGCAGCCCCCCTAGCGGGGGGGGCACAGATACGCAGTATTTT. This encodes CASSPPSGGGTDTQYF.

The gene calls are TRBV6-6 and TRBJ1-1, with 7 bases fitting TRBD1. Germline values: CDR1 MNHNY, CDR2 SVGAGI (reference sequence). Trimming removed 0 bases from V and 11 bases from J; junction bases left unmatched: 9. CDR3 length: 14 residues. For the CDR3, the DNA is TGTGCCAGCAGTTACTCCCGGGACAGCTCACGGGCTTTCTTT. This sequence encodes CASSYSRDSSRAFF.

The chain recombines TRBV6-5 with TRBJ2-7; D might be TRBD2 (5 bases). V gave up 0 bases and J gave up 4 bases, with 13 bases separating them. CDR1 is MNHEY and CDR2 is SVGAGI in the germline V gene. The CDR3 has 15 residues. This chain's CDR3 is CASSYSLGGGYEQYF. CDR3 nucleotide sequence: TGTGCCAGCAGTTACTCGTTAGGAGGTGGGTACGAGCAGTACTTC.

V is TRBV18 and J is TRBJ2-1; the match to TRBD2 covers 13 bases. CDR3 length equals 15 residues. Trimming removed 3 bases from V and 7 bases from J; junction bases left unmatched: 3. CDR1 KGHSH and CDR2 LQKENI come from the germline V gene. CDR3 coding DNA: TGTGCCAGCTCACCGCCGACTAGCGGGAGGAATGAGCAGTTCTTC. It encodes CASSPPTSGRNEQFF.